Listed below are T cell receptor beta chains from one sample, sequenced in a study of neoadjuvant nivolumab and ipilimumab in lung cancer. Assay used: immunoSEQ multiplex PCR; TCRdb lists only in-frame clones, some missing. The sample gives tens of thousands of clones, approximately 80% of which show up once; 5% to 7% is in the top ten. The sample here was peripheral blood, taken before neoadjuvant nivolumab, alone or with ipilimumab. The origin of the receptors is an adult with non-small cell lung cancer. CDR3s include the opening cysteine and the closing phenylalanine or tryptophan. Fields, in order: J gene, V gene, CDR3 protein.

J gene: TRBJ1-5; V gene: TRBV2; CDR3 protein: CASGKEGAQPQHF
J gene: TRBJ2-7; V gene: TRBV4-3; CDR3 protein: CASSQDWGTGGHEQYF
J gene: TRBJ1-1; V gene: TRBV7-8; CDR3 protein: CASSPGGYGTEAFF
J gene: TRBJ2-3; V gene: TRBV28; CDR3 protein: CASSSTDTQYF
J gene: TRBJ1-1; V gene: TRBV5-6; CDR3 protein: CASSLLGDTEAFF
J gene: TRBJ1-6; V gene: TRBV28; CDR3 protein: CASSLQPVSSSPLHF
J gene: TRBJ2-7; V gene: TRBV21-1; CDR3 protein: CANPYEQYF
J gene: TRBJ2-2; V gene: TRBV14; CDR3 protein: CASSPGGGAQAGELFF
J gene: TRBJ2-1; V gene: TRBV2; CDR3 protein: CASSDRVSSYNEQFF
J gene: TRBJ2-1; V gene: TRBV4-1; CDR3 protein: CASSPGATYNEQFF
J gene: TRBJ1-5; V gene: TRBV6-1; CDR3 protein: CASSGRVTYQPQHF
J gene: TRBJ2-1; V gene: TRBV7-2; CDR3 protein: CASSRRAGEGYNEQFF
J gene: TRBJ1-4; V gene: TRBV6-5; CDR3 protein: CASSYSRGEKLFF
J gene: TRBJ2-7; V gene: TRBV5-1; CDR3 protein: CASSSTGNHEQYF
J gene: TRBJ1-6; V gene: TRBV7-8; CDR3 protein: CASSSLGAGYNSPLHF
J gene: TRBJ2-4; V gene: TRBV13; CDR3 protein: CASSLGVAKNIQYF
J gene: TRBJ2-5; V gene: TRBV7-3; CDR3 protein: CASSPTGAGGETQYF
J gene: TRBJ2-2; V gene: TRBV4-2; CDR3 protein: CASSQRQGATGELFF
J gene: TRBJ2-5; V gene: TRBV15; CDR3 protein: CATSRDGNRAEETQYF
J gene: TRBJ2-7; V gene: TRBV7-2; CDR3 protein: CASSPDRGGYEQYF
J gene: TRBJ1-6; V gene: TRBV5-4; CDR3 protein: CASSAGRTIPSPLHF
J gene: TRBJ2-3; V gene: TRBV6-5; CDR3 protein: CASSSSGVADTQYF
J gene: TRBJ1-1; V gene: TRBV27; CDR3 protein: CASTSNGWAGTEAFF
J gene: TRBJ1-2; V gene: TRBV5-1; CDR3 protein: CASRRTDYGYTF
J gene: TRBJ2-6; V gene: TRBV2; CDR3 protein: CASSALTGAGANVLTF
J gene: TRBJ1-2; V gene: TRBV12-1; CDR3 protein: CASSFSITGYTF
J gene: TRBJ2-5; V gene: TRBV5-4; CDR3 protein: CASSLSGAGETQYF
J gene: TRBJ2-7; V gene: TRBV20-1; CDR3 protein: CSARGTGRLDF
J gene: TRBJ2-7; V gene: TRBV2; CDR3 protein: CASSDSYEQYF
J gene: TRBJ1-6; V gene: TRBV11-2; CDR3 protein: CASSLLRGPLHF
J gene: TRBJ2-3; V gene: TRBV9; CDR3 protein: CASSVGAGSDTQYF
J gene: TRBJ1-1; V gene: TRBV5-4; CDR3 protein: CASRDGGTEAFF
J gene: TRBJ2-1; V gene: TRBV5-1; CDR3 protein: CASSLEGAAGDEQFF
J gene: TRBJ2-3; V gene: TRBV29-1; CDR3 protein: CSVHQGQATQYF
J gene: TRBJ2-3; V gene: TRBV18; CDR3 protein: CASSPRASAADTQYF
J gene: TRBJ1-2; V gene: TRBV19; CDR3 protein: CASSLQEYYGYTF
J gene: TRBJ2-7; V gene: TRBV20-1; CDR3 protein: CSAEQGYEQYF
J gene: TRBJ2-7; V gene: TRBV11-2; CDR3 protein: CASSLDLEGSYEQYF
J gene: TRBJ2-1; V gene: TRBV5-1; CDR3 protein: CASSSTSGGSNEQFF
J gene: TRBJ1-3; V gene: TRBV18; CDR3 protein: CASSPIGATLRNGGNTIYF
J gene: TRBJ1-5; V gene: TRBV10-3; CDR3 protein: CAISDVSNQPQHF